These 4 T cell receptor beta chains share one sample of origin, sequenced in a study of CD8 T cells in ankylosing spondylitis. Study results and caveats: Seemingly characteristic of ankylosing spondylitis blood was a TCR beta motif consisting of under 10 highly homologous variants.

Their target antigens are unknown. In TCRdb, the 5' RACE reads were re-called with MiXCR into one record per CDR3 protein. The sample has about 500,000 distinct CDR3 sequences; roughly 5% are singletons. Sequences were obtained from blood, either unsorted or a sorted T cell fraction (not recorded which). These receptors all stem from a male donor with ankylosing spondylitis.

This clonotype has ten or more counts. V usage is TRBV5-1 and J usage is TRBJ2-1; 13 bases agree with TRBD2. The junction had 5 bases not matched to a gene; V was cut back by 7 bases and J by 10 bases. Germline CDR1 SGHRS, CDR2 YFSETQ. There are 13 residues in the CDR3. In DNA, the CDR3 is TGCGCCAGCTGGGGACTAGCGGGAAGCGAGCAGTTCTTC. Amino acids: CASWGLAGSEQFF.

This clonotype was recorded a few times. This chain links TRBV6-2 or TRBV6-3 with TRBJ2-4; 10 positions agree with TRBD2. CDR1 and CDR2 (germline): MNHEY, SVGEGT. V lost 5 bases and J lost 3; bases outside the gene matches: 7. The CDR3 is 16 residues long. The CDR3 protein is CASSPASGGDKNIQYF. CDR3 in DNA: TGTGCCAGCAGTCCCGCTAGCGGGGGAGACAAAAACATTCAGTACTTC.

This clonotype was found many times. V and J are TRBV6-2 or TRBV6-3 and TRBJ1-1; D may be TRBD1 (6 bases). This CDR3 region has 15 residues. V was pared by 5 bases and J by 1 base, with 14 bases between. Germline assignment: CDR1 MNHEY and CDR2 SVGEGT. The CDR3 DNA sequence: TGTGCCAGCAGTCGGGACATACTAACGAACACTGAAGCTTTCTTT. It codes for CASSRDILTNTEAFF.

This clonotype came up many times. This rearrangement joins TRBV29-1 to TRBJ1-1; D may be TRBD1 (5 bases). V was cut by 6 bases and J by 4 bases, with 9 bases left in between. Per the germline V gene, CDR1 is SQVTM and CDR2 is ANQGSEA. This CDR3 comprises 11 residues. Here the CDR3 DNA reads TGCAGCGTGGGAGGGACCACTGAAGCTTTCTTT. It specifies CSVGGTTEAFF.